The clone carrying this T cell receptor (beta chain) has only one observation. No antigen is known for it. The sample is drawn from a study of cytomegalovirus exposure and HLA in healthy donors. General study results and limits: A few V segments could not be told apart, such as TRBV6-2 and TRBV6-3, and were left out. Presence/absence analyses supposed approximately even sequencing depth among donors. For most TCR beta V segments, an earlier analysis put the productive rate at about 90% or about 30% of the time.

Germline assignment: CDR1 KGHSH and CDR2 LQKENI. CDR3 size: 14 residues. V was cut by 0 bases and J by 4 bases, with 9 bases left in between. It was with 60 Vbeta and 13 Jbeta primers that the PCR ran. Sequencing used immunoSEQ multiplex PCR; TCRdb keeps in-frame clones, though not all of them. This table has 200,000 to 300,000 clones, about 80% appearing once. Source material: PBMCs. The TCR was taken from an older woman in good health and CMV-seropositive. The chain is built from TRBV18 and TRBJ1-1; D may be TRBD1 (5 bases). CDR3 in DNA: TGTGCCAGCTCACCACCGGCAGGGCGCACTGAAGCTTTCTTT. This translates into CASSPPAGRTEAFF. Full variable domain (missing parts from reference TRBV18 and TRBJ1-1): NAGVMQNPRHLVRRRGQEARLRCSPMKGHSHVYWYRQLPEEGLKFMVYLQKENIIDESGMPKERFSAEFPKEGPSILRIQQVVRGDSAAYFCASSPPAGRTEAFFGQGTRLTVV.